One sample yielded the 6 T cell receptor beta chains listed below, sequenced in a study of OX40 agonist ivuxolimab in advanced cancers. TCRdb's copy holds only in-frame clones and misses some; the assay was immunoSEQ multiplex PCR. This sample has tens of thousands of clones, with roughly 92% found just once. Sequenced here: CD4+ or CD8+ T cells sorted from blood, sampled in a trial of the OX40 agonist ivuxolimab. The origin of the receptors is an adult with an advanced solid tumor such as melanoma, head and neck, liver or kidney cancer.

This sequence joins TRBV5-1 and TRBJ1-5; unclear D gene. Trimming removed 0 bases at V and 5 bases at J, with 6 bases between. Germline CDR1 reads SGHRS; CDR2 reads YFSETQ. The CDR3 contains 13 residues. CDR3 amino acids: CASSLDGYQPQHF. CDR3 DNA sequence: TGCGCCAGCAGCTTGGACGGGTATCAGCCCCAGCATTTT.

Ten or more counts support this clone. This chain connects TRBV11-2 to TRBJ2-7; tentative D call: TRBD1 (5 bases). The CDR3 consists of 15 residues. Trimming removed 4 bases at V and 1 base at J, with 14 bases between. The germline gives CDR1 SGHAT, CDR2 FQNNGV. The CDR3 bases are TGTGCCAGCAGCTCCCAGTCAGGGCCTTCCTACGAGCAGTACTTC. Residues: CASSSQSGPSYEQYF.

This chain uses TRBV12-5 with TRBJ1-1; TRBD1 aligns across 7 bases. Trimming at V came to 6 bases and at J to 3 bases, leaving 4 bases not matched to a gene. The CDR3 runs to 13 residues. CDR1 is LGHNT, CDR2 FRNRAP, per germline. DNA of the CDR3: TGTGCTAGTGGCTACGACAGGGACACTGAAGCTTTCTTT. Encoded protein: CASGYDRDTEAFF. The whole variable domain, remainder taken from reference TRBV12-5 and TRBJ1-1, is DARVTQTPRHKVTEMGQEVTMRCQPILGHNTVFWYRQTMMQGLELLAYFRNRAPLDDSGMPKDRFSAEMPDATLATLKIQPSEPRDSAVYFCASGYDRDTEAFFGQGTRLTVV.

This rearrangement joins TRBV6-5 to TRBJ2-7; 9 positions match TRBD1. CDR3 length equals 14 residues. J was trimmed by 5 bases and V by 4 bases; bases with no gene match: 6. Germline loops: CDR1 MNHEY, CDR2 SVGAGI. DNA for the CDR3: TGTGCCAGCAGTTTACAGGGGGCAATCGACGAGCAGTACTTC. Translated, it gives CASSLQGAIDEQYF.

The rearrangement uses TRBV5-4 and TRBJ2-5; 7 bases are a match to TRBD1. Germline V gives CDR1 SGHNT, CDR2 YYREEE (reference sequence). CDR3 size: 15 residues. J gave up 2 bases and V 4 bases, and 8 bases lay outside the gene matches. Written as DNA, the CDR3 is TGTGCCAGCAGCGACCTCCGGGACAGTCAAGAGACCCAGTACTTC. Translated, it gives CASSDLRDSQETQYF.

The V gene is TRBV23-1, the J gene TRBJ2-3, with no clear D. TRBV23-1 is labeled an ORF, and its function is uncertain. The CDR3 totals 13 residues. Trimming pared 6 bases from V and 0 bases from J, leaving 7 bases between. The CDR3 bases are TGCGCCAGCAGAGTCGACAGCACAGATACGCAGTATTTT. It specifies CASRVDSTDTQYF.